This entry concerns a single T cell receptor beta chain. Its antigen is unknown. The protocol was immunoSEQ multiplex PCR, while the TCRdb copy is restricted to in-frame clones and leaves out a portion. This table holds over 1.4 million clones, roughly 95% found once. The study drew all its donors from Caucasian adults living in Nashville, Tennessee. These data originate in a study of shared clonotypes between healthy human individuals. Regarding the study as a whole: The low donor count limited represented genetic and exposure-history diversity. Non-shared clonotypes showed lower generation probabilities than clonotypes common to all four donors. Clonotypes that were shared across a handful of donors made up about 4.5% of naive CD4 clonotypes.

The CDR3 extends over 13 amino acids. Trimming took 7 bases from V and 4 from J, leaving 14 bases between them. Germline CDR1 reads SGHDN; CDR2 reads FVKESK. The V call is TRBV14, the J call TRBJ2-7; D gene uncertain. This TCR came from a man aged 25-45 years in good health. Sequenced sample: naive CD4+ T cells sorted from blood. Subset described: CD45RA+ positively selected. CDR3 sequence reads: CASNTDTKYEQYF. The CDR3 DNA follows: TGTGCCAGCAACACCGACACAAAGTACGAGCAGTACTTC.